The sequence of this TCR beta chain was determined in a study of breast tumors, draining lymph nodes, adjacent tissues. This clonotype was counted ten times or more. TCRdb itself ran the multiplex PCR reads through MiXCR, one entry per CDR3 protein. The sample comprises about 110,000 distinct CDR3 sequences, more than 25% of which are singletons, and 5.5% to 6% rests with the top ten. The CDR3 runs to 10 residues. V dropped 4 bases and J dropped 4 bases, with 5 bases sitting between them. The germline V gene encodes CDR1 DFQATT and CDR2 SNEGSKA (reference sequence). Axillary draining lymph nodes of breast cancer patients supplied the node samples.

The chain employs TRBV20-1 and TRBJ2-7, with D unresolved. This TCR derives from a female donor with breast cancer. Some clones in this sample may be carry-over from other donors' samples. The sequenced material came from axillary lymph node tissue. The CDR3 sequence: CSATKYEQYF. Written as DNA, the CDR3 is TGCAGTGCTACCAAATACGAGCAGTACTTC.